This T cell receptor beta chain was profiled in a study of cytomegalovirus exposure and HLA in healthy donors. CDR1 is SQVTM, CDR2 ANQGSEA, per germline. The CDR3 sequence is 12 residues long. Trimming stripped 7 bases from V and 9 bases from J, with 16 bases between. The PCR ran on 60 Vbeta and 13 Jbeta primers. Only in-frame clones appear in the TCRdb table, and some are missing; sequencing was by immunoSEQ multiplex PCR. Among approximately 200,000 clones, approximately 84% were seen once, and the ten largest hold around 5.9%. The sample taken for sequencing was PBMCs. The clonotype comes from a woman in her twenties or thirties in good health and CMV-seropositive. The chain combines TRBV29-1 with TRBJ2-1, with D tentatively TRBD2 (5 bases). CDR3 DNA sequence: TGCAGCGAAACACATAACCGGGGTGAGCAGTTCTTC. It yields the protein CSETHNRGEQFF.